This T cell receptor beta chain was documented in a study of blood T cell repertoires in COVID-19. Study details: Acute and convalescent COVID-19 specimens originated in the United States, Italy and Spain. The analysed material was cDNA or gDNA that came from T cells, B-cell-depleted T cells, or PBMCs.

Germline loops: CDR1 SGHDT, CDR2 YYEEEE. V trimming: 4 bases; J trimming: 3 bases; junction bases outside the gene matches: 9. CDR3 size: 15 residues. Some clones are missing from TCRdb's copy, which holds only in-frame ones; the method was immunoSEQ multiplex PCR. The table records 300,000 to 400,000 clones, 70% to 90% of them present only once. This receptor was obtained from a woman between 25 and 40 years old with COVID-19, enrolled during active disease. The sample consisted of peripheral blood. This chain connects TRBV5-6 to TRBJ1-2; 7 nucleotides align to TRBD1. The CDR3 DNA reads TGTGCCAGCAGCCGCCGGGACAGCCGTTACTATGGCTACACCTTC. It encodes CASSRRDSRYYGYTF.